This T cell receptor (beta chain) is drawn from a study of CD8 T cells in Susac syndrome. The germline gives CDR1 MNHEY, CDR2 SMNVEV (reference sequence). This CDR3 is 16 amino acids long. Trimming cost V 3 bases and J 2 bases, with 15 bases left between them. TCR beta sequences were obtained from blood CD8+ and CD4+ T cells. Each multiple sclerosis control was a treatment-naive patient with relapsing-remitting disease that was either stable or active. TEMRA cells underwent FACS enrichment and CD8+ and CD4+ T cells underwent negative isolation. When the RNA was reverse transcribed, random hexamers were used with an input of roughly 0.5 to 1 ug. An immunoSEQ multiplex PCR generated amplified TCR beta CDR3 products spanning 54 Vbeta and 13 Jbeta. MiXCR, run by TCRdb on the immunoSEQ multiplex PCR reads, gives a single entry per CDR3 protein. The sample yields 150,000 to 200,000 distinct CDR3 sequences, around 95% seen once.

This TCR was recovered from a human donor with multiple sclerosis. The source material was CD4+ T cells from PBMCs. The rearrangement uses TRBV27 and TRBJ2-3, with no clear D. CDR3 sequence (DNA): TGTGCCAGCAGTTTGGGCAAGAGTGTCTACACAGATACGCAGTATTTT. Translation: CASSLGKSVYTDTQYF.